This T cell receptor (beta chain) derives from a study of T cell responses to AZD1222 COVID-19 vaccine. Here immunoSEQ multiplex PCR was the method, and the copy in TCRdb shows in-frame clones only, minus some. The sample consists of almost 70,000 clones, over 65% of them appearing once. Regarding this clone: Possible read error: a much larger clone is one base away.

CDR3 length: 14 amino acids. CDR1 and CDR2 (germline): MNHEY, SMNVEV (reference sequence). The clonotype was recovered from an adult who received the AZD1222 COVID-19 vaccine. Sequencing was performed on peripheral blood, taken 28 days after the second AZD1222 dose. The chain has TRBV27 and TRBJ1-6; the match to TRBD1 covers 7 bases. The CDR3 protein is CTSSLGQYNSPLHF. CDR3 coding DNA: TGTACCAGCAGTTTGGGACAGTATAATTCACCCCTCCACTTT.